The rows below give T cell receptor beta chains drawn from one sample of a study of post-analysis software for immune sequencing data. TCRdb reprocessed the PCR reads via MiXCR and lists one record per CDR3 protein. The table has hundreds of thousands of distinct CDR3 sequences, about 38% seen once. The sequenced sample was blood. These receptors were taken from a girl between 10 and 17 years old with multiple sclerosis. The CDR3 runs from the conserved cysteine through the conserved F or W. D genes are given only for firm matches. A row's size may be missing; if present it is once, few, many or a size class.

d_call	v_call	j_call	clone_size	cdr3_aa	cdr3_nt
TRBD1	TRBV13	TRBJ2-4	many	CASSSPTGRIKNIQYF	TGTGCCAGCAGCTCCCCGACAGGGCGTATAAAAAACATTCAGTACTTC
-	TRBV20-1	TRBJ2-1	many	CSAREPRGHNEQFF	TGCAGTGCTAGAGAGCCTAGAGGGCACAATGAGCAGTTCTTC
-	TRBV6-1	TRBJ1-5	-	CASSKRHFSNQPQHF	TGTGCCAGCAGTAAAAGACACTTTAGCAATCAGCCCCAGCATTTT
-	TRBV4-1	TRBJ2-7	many	CASSQAIGAYEQYF	TGCGCCAGCAGCCAGGCCATTGGGGCCTACGAGCAGTACTTC
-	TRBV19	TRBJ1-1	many	CASRDPGMRAFF	TGTGCCAGTAGGGACCCTGGGATGAGAGCTTTCTTT
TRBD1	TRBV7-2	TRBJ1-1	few	CASSLAPGQGTEAFF	TGTGCCAGCAGCTTAGCCCCCGGACAGGGAACTGAAGCTTTCTTT
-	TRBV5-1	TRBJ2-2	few	CASSALQNTGELFF	TGCGCCAGCAGCGCGCTACAGAACACCGGGGAGCTGTTTTTT
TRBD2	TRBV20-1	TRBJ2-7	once	CSARRRTSGYEQYF	TGCAGTGCTAGGCGACGGACTAGCGGCTACGAGCAGTACTTC
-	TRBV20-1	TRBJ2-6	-	CSASPLDGANVLTF	TGCAGTGCTAGCCCACTCGATGGGGCCAACGTCCTGACTTTC
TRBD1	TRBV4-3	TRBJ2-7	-	CASSHSGTGDYEQYF	TGCGCCAGCAGCCATTCCGGGACAGGAGACTACGAGCAGTACTTC
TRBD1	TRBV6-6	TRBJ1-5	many	CASSYLTGQGSPQHF	TGTGCCAGCAGTTACTTGACAGGGCAAGGGAGCCCCCAGCATTTT
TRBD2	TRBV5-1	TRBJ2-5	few	CASSPQTSGSFNEQYF	TGCGCCAGCAGCCCGCAGACTAGCGGGAGCTTCAATGAGCAGTACTTC
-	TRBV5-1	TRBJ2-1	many	CASSLEGQRGNEQFF	TGCGCCAGCAGCTTGGAAGGTCAGCGCGGCAATGAGCAGTTCTTC
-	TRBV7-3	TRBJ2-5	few	CASSYLGGGETQYF	TGTGCCAGCAGCTACCTGGGAGGCGGGGAGACCCAGTACTTC
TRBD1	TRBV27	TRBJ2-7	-	CASSSQTGTGAQEQYF	TGTGCCAGCAGTTCCCAGACCGGGACAGGGGCACAGGAGCAGTACTTC
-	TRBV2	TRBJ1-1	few	CASRVNLNTEAFF	TGTGCCAGCAGAGTTAACCTGAACACTGAAGCTTTCTTT
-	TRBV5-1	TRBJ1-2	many	CASSLEKMGGYGYTF	TGCGCCAGCAGCTTGGAAAAGATGGGAGGCTATGGCTACACCTTC
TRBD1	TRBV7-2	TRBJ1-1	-	CASSPGTGGWAFF	TGTGCCAGCAGCCCCGGGACAGGAGGATGGGCTTTCTTT
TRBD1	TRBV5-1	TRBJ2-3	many	CASSPGTATDTQYF	TGCGCCAGCAGCCCTGGGACAGCCACAGATACGCAGTATTTT
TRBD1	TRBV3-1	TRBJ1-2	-	CASSHTDRETGYTF	TGTGCCAGCAGCCACACTGACAGGGAAACTGGCTACACCTTC
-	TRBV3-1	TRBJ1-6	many	CASSQGTRNSPLHF	TGTGCCAGCAGCCAGGGTACGCGGAATTCACCCCTCCACTTT
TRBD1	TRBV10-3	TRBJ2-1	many	CAISDLQGVGYNEQFF	TGTGCCATCAGTGACCTTCAGGGGGTCGGCTACAATGAGCAGTTCTTC
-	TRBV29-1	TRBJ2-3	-	CSVGGGHTDTQYF	TGCAGCGTTGGAGGCGGCCACACAGATACGCAGTATTTT
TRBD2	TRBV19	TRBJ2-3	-	CASSQWTSGSSDTQYF	TGTGCCAGTAGTCAATGGACTAGCGGGAGTTCAGATACGCAGTATTTT
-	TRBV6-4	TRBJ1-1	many	CASSAGENTEAFF	TGTGCCAGCAGTGCTGGGGAGAACACTGAAGCTTTCTTT
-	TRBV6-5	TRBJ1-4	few	CASSHALIVGGTNEKLFF	TGTGCCAGCAGTCACGCCTTGATCGTCGGGGGGACTAATGAAAAACTGTTTTTT
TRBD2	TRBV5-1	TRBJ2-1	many	CASSFRLAIPANEQFF	TGCGCCAGCAGCTTCAGACTAGCAATCCCCGCGAATGAGCAGTTCTTC
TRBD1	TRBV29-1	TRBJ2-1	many	CSVTTGTGTYNEQFF	TGCAGCGTGACCACCGGGACAGGGACCTACAATGAGCAGTTCTTC
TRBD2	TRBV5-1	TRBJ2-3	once	CASSLEPSGRTDTQYF	TGCGCCAGCAGCTTGGAGCCTAGCGGACGAACAGATACGCAGTATTTT
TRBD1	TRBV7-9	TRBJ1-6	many	CASSATGAHNSPLHF	TGTGCCAGCAGCGCTACAGGGGCCCATAATTCACCCCTCCACTTT
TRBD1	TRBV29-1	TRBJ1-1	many	CSDHDRTGQNTEAFF	TGCAGCGACCACGACCGGACAGGGCAGAACACTGAAGCTTTCTTT
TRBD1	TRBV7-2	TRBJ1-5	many	CASSLVGTGDNQPQHF	TGTGCCAGCAGCTTAGTTGGGACAGGGGACAATCAGCCCCAGCATTTT
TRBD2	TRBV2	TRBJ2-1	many	CASRAGLAGGYNEQFF	TGTGCCAGCAGGGCCGGACTAGCGGGGGGATACAATGAGCAGTTCTTC
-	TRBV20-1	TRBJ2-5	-	CSASGWGNNEQYF	TGCAGTGCTAGCGGATGGGGGAACAATGAGCAGTACTTC
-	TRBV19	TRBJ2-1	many	CASTGQLYNEQFF	TGTGCCAGTACGGGACAACTCTACAATGAGCAGTTCTTC
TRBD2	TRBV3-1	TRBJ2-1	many	CASSPEGGREVEQFF	TGTGCCAGCAGCCCGGAGGGCGGGAGGGAGGTTGAGCAGTTCTTC
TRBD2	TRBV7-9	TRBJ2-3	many	CASRGTSGNFTDTQYF	TGTGCCAGCAGGGGCACCAGCGGGAACTTCACAGATACGCAGTATTTT
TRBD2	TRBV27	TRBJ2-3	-	CASSLWTSGTDTQYF	TGTGCCAGCAGTTTATGGACTAGCGGCACAGATACGCAGTATTTT
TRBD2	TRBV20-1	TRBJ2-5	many	CSASALAGVSKTQYF	TGCAGTGCTAGTGCCCTAGCGGGAGTCTCAAAGACCCAGTACTTC
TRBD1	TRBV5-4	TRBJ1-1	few	CASSKGAGDTEAFF	TGTGCCAGCTCCAAGGGGGCGGGGGACACTGAAGCTTTCTTT
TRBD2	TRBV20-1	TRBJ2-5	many	CSAPDKSGGAQETQYF	TGCAGTGCCCCCGACAAAAGCGGGGGGGCCCAAGAGACCCAGTACTTC
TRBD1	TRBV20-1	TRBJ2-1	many	CSVRGSGGYEQFF	TGCAGTGTACGTGGTTCAGGGGGCTATGAGCAGTTCTTC
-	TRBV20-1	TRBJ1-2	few	CSARPPAGGGYTF	TGCAGTGCTAGGCCGCCAGCGGGTGGGGGCTACACCTTC
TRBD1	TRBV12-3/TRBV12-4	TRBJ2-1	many	CASRPTGGNEQFF	TGTGCCAGCAGGCCTACAGGGGGTAATGAGCAGTTCTTC
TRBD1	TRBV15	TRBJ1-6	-	CATSPRQGENSPLHF	TGTGCCACCAGCCCCCGACAGGGGGAGAATTCACCCCTCCACTTT
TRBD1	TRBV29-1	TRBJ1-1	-	CSSLRGGQGDTEAFF	TGCAGCTCGTTGCGCGGGGGACAGGGTGACACTGAAGCTTTCTTT
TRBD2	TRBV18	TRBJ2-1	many	CASSPKGGSNEQFF	TGTGCCAGCTCACCAAAGGGAGGGAGCAATGAGCAGTTCTTC
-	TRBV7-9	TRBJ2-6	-	CASSSGELANVLTF	TGTGCCAGCAGCTCCGGGGAGTTGGCCAACGTCCTGACTTTC
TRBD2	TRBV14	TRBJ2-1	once	CASSPGLGTSSYNEQFF	TGTGCCAGCAGCCCGGGACTCGGGACTAGCTCCTACAATGAGCAGTTCTTC
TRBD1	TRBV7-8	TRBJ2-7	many	CASSHRDSPPYEQYF	TGTGCCAGCAGCCACCGGGACAGCCCACCCTACGAGCAGTACTTC
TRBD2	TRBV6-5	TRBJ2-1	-	CASSAGGFEQFF	TGTGCCAGCAGTGCGGGGGGCTTTGAGCAGTTCTTC
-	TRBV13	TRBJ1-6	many	CASSSYRDSPLHF	TGTGCCAGCAGCTCCTACAGGGATTCACCCCTCCACTTT
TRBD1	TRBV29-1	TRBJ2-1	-	CSAGGGNDNEQFF	TGCAGCGCAGGGGGCGGGAATGACAATGAGCAGTTCTTC
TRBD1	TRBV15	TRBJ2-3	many	CATSARTGDTDTQYF	TGTGCCACCAGCGCCAGGACAGGGGACACAGATACGCAGTATTTT